Listed here are 6 T cell receptor beta chains from one sample, sequenced in a study of cytomegalovirus exposure and HLA in healthy donors. Primers: 60 Vbeta forward and 13 Jbeta reverse. This table comes from immunoSEQ multiplex PCR, and its TCRdb copy is limited to in-frame clones, with some not included. In all, the sample yields about 48,000 clones. Sequences were obtained from PBMCs. These receptors all come from a male donor in good health and CMV-seropositive.

The V call is TRBV27, the J call TRBJ1-2; TRBD1 matches 7 bases. From germline, CDR1 is MNHEY and CDR2 SMNVEV (reference sequence). The CDR3 length is 13 residues. V lost 7 bases and J lost 2; bases outside the gene matches: 4. The CDR3 sequence is CASTTGTNYGYTF. The CDR3 DNA sequence: TGTGCCAGCACGACAGGGACGAACTATGGCTACACCTTC.

The J gene is TRBJ1-1, the V gene TRBV18; D possibly corresponds to TRBD1 (5 bases). Trimming cost V 0 bases and J 1 base, with 6 bases left between them. The CDR3 runs to 14 residues. Germline CDR1 is KGHSH and CDR2 is LQKENI. The CDR3 spells CASSPPGRNTEAFF. As DNA, the CDR3 is TGTGCCAGCTCACCACCGGGGCGGAACACTGAAGCTTTCTTT. The whole variable domain, filled in from reference TRBV18 and TRBJ1-1, reads NAGVMQNPRHLVRRRGQEARLRCSPMKGHSHVYWYRQLPEEGLKFMVYLQKENIIDESGMPKERFSAEFPKEGPSILRIQQVVRGDSAAYFCASSPPGRNTEAFFGQGTRLTVV.

This chain links TRBV15 with TRBJ2-5; D is possibly TRBD1 (5 bases). The CDR3 extends over 17 amino acids. The V end was cut by 0 bases, the J end by 1 base, with 15 bases between. Germline values: CDR1 LNHNV, CDR2 YYDKDF (reference sequence). The DNA of the CDR3 is TGTGCCACCAGCAGAGATGGACACCAAGCCCCCCAAGAGACCCAGTACTTC. Its protein product is CATSRDGHQAPQETQYF.

This chain links TRBV23-1 with TRBJ2-5, with a tentative D call TRBD2 (7 bases). TRBV23-1 is an ORF for which the function is uncertain. With 0 bases removed from V and 1 base from J, the gap between germline ends came to 24 bases. The CDR3 length is 20 residues. Here the CDR3 DNA reads TGCGCCAGCAGTCAATCGTTCGGGCCGCTGGGCGGGGGCAGCCAAGAGACCCAGTACTTC. Protein product: CASSQSFGPLGGGSQETQYF.

Note on this clone: The same CDR3 arises from other DNA sequences in this sample as well. J is TRBJ2-1 and V is TRBV7-9, with 13 bases matching TRBD2. Trimming removed 5 bases from V and 6 bases from J; junction bases left unmatched: 7. From germline, CDR1 is SEHNR and CDR2 FQNEAQ (reference sequence). CDR3 length: 16 amino acids. CDR3 in DNA: TGTGCCAGCAGCCCACCACTAGCGGGGGGGGTCAATGAGCAGTTCTTC. Translated: CASSPPLAGGVNEQFF.

The chain couples TRBV2 to TRBJ1-2; perhaps TRBD1 as D (5 bases). Deletions cut 6 bases from V and 3 bases from J, with 17 bases between. This CDR3 has 15 residues. CDR1 is SNHLY, CDR2 FYNNEI, per germline. This CDR3 is CASREGRGTHYGYTF. Here the CDR3 DNA reads TGTGCCAGCAGGGAGGGGAGGGGCACACACTATGGCTACACCTTC.